What follows are 27 T cell receptor beta chains derived from one specimen sequenced in a study of blood T cells in healthy people across ages (dated by TCRdb to 2015 to 2017). The library was made by 5' RACE. The sequencing machine was an Illumina HiSeq 2500. The second PCR ran for about 7 to 11 cycles and used a J-beta primer mix along with a sample-barcoded 5' primer. The public reads were reanalyzed by TCRdb: fastp trimming at Q25, MiXCR alignment, in-frame beta chains only. Identical CDR3 proteins give one entry, which carries the most common genes and DNA. Within this sample are about 1.6 million distinct CDR3 sequences, with approximately 32% of them counted one time only. The ten largest account for approximately 10% of the sample. Material: blood. Receptors were obtained from a young woman in good health.

The chain recombines TRBV20-1 with TRBJ1-1, with a possible D match to TRBD1 (5 bases). Germline assignment: CDR1 DFQATT and CDR2 SNEGSKA (reference sequence). This CDR3 spans 13 amino acids. Trimming took 6 bases from V and 5 from J, leaving 16 bases between them. CDR3 sequence: CSAARAGQTEAFF. CDR3 bases: TGCAGTGCAGCTAGGGCGGGGCAAACTGAAGCTTTCTTT.

A remark on this clonotype: Possible read error: a much larger clone is one base away. The CDR3 region is CSVPGKQAQYF. CDR3 bases: TGCAGCGTTCCAGGCAAGCAGGCCCAGTACTTC. The chain joins TRBV29-1 to TRBJ2-5, with D unclear. V lost 5 bases and J lost 9, with 13 bases in between. The CDR3 runs 11 residues. The germline gives CDR1 SQVTM, CDR2 ANQGSEA.

The chain joins TRBV2 to TRBJ1-6; 7 bases are shared with TRBD1. The ends lost 6 bases at V and 0 bases at J; junction bases unmatched: 5. CDR1 is SNHLY, CDR2 FYNNEI, per germline. CDR3 length: 16 amino acids. Written as DNA, the CDR3 is TGTGCCAGCAGGGAGACAGGGAGCTCCTATAATTCACCCCTCCACTTT. Its translation is CASRETGSSYNSPLHF.

The rearrangement uses TRBV20-1 and TRBJ1-2; D remains ambiguous. This CDR3 region has 14 residues. Germline assignment: CDR1 DFQATT and CDR2 SNEGSKA (reference sequence). Trimming cost V 3 bases and J 1 base, with 12 bases left between them. In nucleotides, the CDR3 is TGCAGTGCTAGTGGTTTGTTGAGTAACTATGGCTACACCTTC. This translates into CSASGLLSNYGYTF.

This clonotype was detected a few times. The V and J genes are TRBV6-6 and TRBJ1-2, with D possibly being TRBD1 (5 bases). Germline V gene sequence: CDR1 MNHNY, CDR2 SVGAGI (reference sequence). The CDR3 has 14 residues. V was clipped by 4 bases and J by 7 bases, with 16 bases between them. CDR3 in DNA: TGTGCCAGCAGTTCCCCGCCCAACCAGGGTGGCTACACCTTC. It is translated as CASSSPPNQGGYTF.

The rearrangement links TRBV5-1 to TRBJ2-5; 10 bases fit TRBD1. V dropped 3 bases and J dropped 4; count of bases not matched to a gene: 6. From germline, CDR1 is SGHRS and CDR2 YFSETQ. The CDR3 is 15 residues long. CDR3 coding DNA: TGCGCCAGCAGCTCTCACGGGGACAGGGGAGAGACCCAGTACTTC. It translates to CASSSHGDRGETQYF.

In this sample, this clonotype turned up a few times. The chain couples TRBV3-1 to TRBJ2-2, with D perhaps matching TRBD2 (5 bases). CDR3 size: 14 residues. The germline gives CDR1 LGHDT, CDR2 YNNKEL (reference sequence). V lost 4 bases and J 6 bases, leaving 12 bases between the germline ends. In DNA form, the CDR3 reads TGTGCCAGCAGCCTGAACGGGAAATCCGGGGAGCTGTTTTTT. This sequence encodes CASSLNGKSGELFF.

This clonotype was seen a few times. The chain carries TRBV5-1 and TRBJ2-3, with TRBD2 matching over 8 bases. CDR1 is SGHRS, CDR2 YFSETQ, per germline. The CDR3 totals 18 residues. The junction had 18 bases not matched to a gene; V was cut back by 3 bases and J by 6 bases. CDR3 in amino acids: CASSSLGAGGSSPDTQYF. CDR3 sequence (DNA): TGCGCCAGCAGCTCCCTAGGCGCGGGGGGTTCCTCACCCGATACGCAGTATTTT.

The chain combines TRBV20-1 with TRBJ2-3; D is possibly TRBD1 (6 bases). Looked up from germline, CDR1 is DFQATT and CDR2 is SNEGSKA (reference sequence). Trimming took off 6 bases at V and 4 bases at J, with 20 bases between the two ends. The CDR3 covers 15 residues. DNA for the CDR3: TGCAGTGCCACCCGCCCACAGGGAACGGCAGATACGCAGTATTTT. It specifies CSATRPQGTADTQYF.

This clonotype was counted once. The chain links TRBV3-1 to TRBJ2-7; no firm D call. Judging by the DNA end, TRBJ2-5 fits better; the J call may be wrong. The CDR3 runs 18 residues. Germline V gene lookup returns CDR1 LGHDT and CDR2 YNNKEL (reference sequence). The CDR3 DNA reads as TGTGCCAGCAGCCAATCTGGCGAGCTATACGCTCCTGCAGGGACCCAGTACTTC. It translates to CASSQSGELYAPAGTQYF.

The sample holds a few counts of this clonotype. The chain uses TRBV27 and TRBJ2-5; maybe TRBD2 (6 bases). Trimming stripped 8 bases from V and 5 bases from J, with 15 bases between. Germline V lookup: CDR1 MNHEY, CDR2 SMNVEV (reference sequence). The CDR3 covers 13 residues. DNA for the CDR3: TGTGCCAGCTCCCCGGGGGTCTGGGAGACCCAGTACTTC. Its protein product is CASSPGVWETQYF.

The chain uses TRBV4-1 and TRBJ2-1; D possibly uses TRBD1 or TRBD2 (5 bases each). This CDR3 has 13 residues. Germline CDR1 is MGHRA and CDR2 is YSYEKL. Trimming pared 0 bases from V and 10 bases from J, leaving 10 bases between. CDR3 coding DNA: TGCGCCAGCAGCCAAGAGTCTGGGGGAGAGCAGTTCTTC. Protein: CASSQESGGEQFF.

DNA of the CDR3: TGCGCCAGCAGCCAAGGGAACGATGAGCAGTACTTC. The encoded protein is CASSQGNDEQYF. The rearrangement uses TRBV4-1 and TRBJ2-5, with D hard to call. This CDR3 has 12 residues. Germline V CDR1 and CDR2: MGHRA, YSYEKL. Trimming stripped 1 base from V and 11 bases from J, with 11 bases between.

This clonotype has a handful of counts. This chain joins TRBV29-1 and TRBJ1-1, with unresolved D. V lost 6 bases, J lost 4 bases, and 12 bases lay in between. There are 12 residues in the CDR3. The V gene's germline CDR1 is SQVTM and CDR2 ANQGSEA. The DNA of the CDR3 is TGCAGCGTAGTCTACTGGGGCACTGAAGCTTTCTTT. It specifies CSVVYWGTEAFF.

The chain couples TRBV11-2 to TRBJ2-4; D call uncertain. The CDR3 runs to 13 residues. Germline V gene sequence: CDR1 SGHAT, CDR2 FQNNGV. V dropped 5 bases and J dropped 2 bases, with 7 bases sitting between them. CDR3 nucleotide sequence: TGTGCCAGCAGCCCCTTGTCCAAAAACATTCAGTACTTC. This codes for CASSPLSKNIQYF.

This clonotype has more than one count but fewer than ten. The J gene is TRBJ2-5, the V gene TRBV13, with TRBD2 matching over 7 bases. CDR3 size: 15 residues. Germline-derived CDR1 and CDR2 are PRHDT and FYEKMQ (reference sequence). V shed 5 bases, J shed 6 bases, and the junction held 12 bases outside the gene matches. In DNA form, the CDR3 reads TGTGCCAGCAGCAAGCGGGAAAGATCCCCCAAGACCCAGTACTTC. It yields the protein CASSKRERSPKTQYF.

The chain employs TRBV5-1 and TRBJ1-1; D is ambiguous. Germline CDR1 reads SGHRS; CDR2 reads YFSETQ. The CDR3 loop spans 15 amino acids. Trimming took off 1 base at V and 0 bases at J, with 10 bases between the two ends. As DNA, the CDR3 is TGCGCCAGCAGCTTGAAGGCGGACCTGAACACTGAAGCTTTCTTT. It translates to CASSLKADLNTEAFF. The full variable domain, its missing parts supplied by reference TRBV5-1 and TRBJ1-1, is KAGVTQTPRYLIKTRGQQVTLSCSPISGHRSVSWYQQTPGQGLQFLFEYFSETQRNKGNFPGRFSGRQFSNSRSEMNVSTLELGDSALYLCASSLKADLNTEAFFGQGTRLTVV.

The V gene is TRBV6-2 or TRBV6-3, the J gene TRBJ1-4; D gene ambiguous. CDR3 size: 18 residues. In germline, CDR1 is MNHEY, CDR2 SVGEGT. V lost 5 bases, J lost 8 bases, and 27 bases lay in between. The CDR3 DNA reads as TGTGCCAGCAGTGGACGGACTACCAACCTTCCGAAGCGGGAAAAACTGTTTTTT. Residues: CASSGRTTNLPKREKLFF.

This clonotype came up many times. The chain uses TRBV9 and TRBJ2-5, with D perhaps TRBD1 or TRBD2 (6 bases each). This CDR3 is 15 amino acids long. V was pared by 6 bases and J by 5 bases, with 20 bases between. Looked up from germline, CDR1 is SGDLS and CDR2 is YYNGEE. CDR3 in DNA: TGTGCCAGCAAGAAAGGGGGGACACCCGGGGAGACCCAGTACTTC. Translation: CASKKGGTPGETQYF.

The chain recombines TRBV28 with TRBJ1-2; TRBD1 matches 8 bases. This CDR3 region has 14 residues. Looked up from germline, CDR1 is MDHEN and CDR2 is SYDVKM. With 4 bases clipped from V and 6 bases from J, the junction kept 7 bases outside the gene matches. CDR3 region: CASSWTGSENGYTF. The CDR3 nucleotides read TGTGCCAGCAGTTGGACAGGGAGTGAGAATGGCTACACCTTC.

This clonotype was detected a few times. This sequence joins TRBV5-1 and TRBJ2-4; D gene unclear. The V and J ends lost 0 bases and 8 bases respectively, with 15 bases between them. This CDR3 contains 15 residues. CDR1 is SGHRS, CDR2 YFSETQ, per germline. CDR3 loop: CASSLAASREDIQYF. DNA of the CDR3: TGCGCCAGCAGCTTGGCCGCCTCAAGGGAAGACATTCAGTACTTC. The full variable domain, rest sourced from reference TRBV5-1 and TRBJ2-4, is KAGVTQTPRYLIKTRGQQVTLSCSPISGHRSVSWYQQTPGQGLQFLFEYFSETQRNKGNFPGRFSGRQFSNSRSEMNVSTLELGDSALYLCASSLAASREDIQYFGAGTRLSVL.

The J gene is TRBJ1-1, the V gene TRBV5-1, with D possibly TRBD1 on 6 matching bases. The CDR3 consists of 14 residues. Trimming took off 3 bases at V and 0 bases at J, with 9 bases between the two ends. Germline-derived CDR1 and CDR2 are SGHRS and YFSETQ. CDR3 in amino acids: CASSSDSMNTEAFF. CDR3 DNA: TGCGCCAGCAGCTCGGACAGCATGAACACTGAAGCTTTCTTT. Combining the CDR3 with reference TRBV5-1 and TRBJ1-1 gives the whole variable domain KAGVTQTPRYLIKTRGQQVTLSCSPISGHRSVSWYQQTPGQGLQFLFEYFSETQRNKGNFPGRFSGRQFSNSRSEMNVSTLELGDSALYLCASSSDSMNTEAFFGQGTRLTVV.

This clonotype has at least ten counts. The rearrangement links TRBV12-3 or TRBV12-4 to TRBJ2-7; 8 positions match TRBD2. Trimming cost V 5 bases and J 2 bases; bases outside gene matches: 5. The length of the CDR3 is 14 residues. The CDR3, as DNA: TGTGCCAGCAGTCCGACTAGCGCAACCTACGAGCAGTACTTC. It encodes CASSPTSATYEQYF.

The sample holds a few counts of this clonotype. This rearrangement joins TRBV29-1 to TRBJ1-2; D is unresolved. The CDR3 extends over 14 amino acids. Germline V lookup: CDR1 SQVTM, CDR2 ANQGSEA. V shed 7 bases and J shed 0 bases, with 15 bases lying between them. The CDR3 here is CSAQDPTANYGYTF. CDR3 coding DNA: TGCAGCGCACAAGACCCAACCGCTAACTATGGCTACACCTTC.

This clonotype was counted only a few times. The chain joins TRBV5-1 to TRBJ2-7, with TRBD2 matching over 10 bases. This CDR3 has 15 amino acids. Germline CDR1 reads SGHRS; CDR2 reads YFSETQ. The V segment lost 4 bases and the J segment 6 bases; nucleotides outside the gene matches: 10. CDR3 nucleotide sequence: TGCGCCAGCAGCCGACAAACTAGCGGGGTCTCCGAGCAGTACTTC. It specifies CASSRQTSGVSEQYF.

The sample holds a few counts of this clonotype. The chain joins TRBV7-2 to TRBJ2-1, with 9 nucleotides matching TRBD2. Germline CDR1 SGHTA, CDR2 FQGNSA. The trim removed 1 base at V and 4 bases at J, leaving 8 bases unmatched. This CDR3 comprises 17 residues. CDR3 coding DNA: TGTGCCAGCAGCTTAGGCCCACTGCGGGGGGGGTACAATGAGCAGTTCTTC. Its translation is CASSLGPLRGGYNEQFF.

This clonotype was observed a handful of times. This chain connects TRBV30 to TRBJ2-5; D call uncertain. The CDR3 loop spans 13 amino acids. Germline V lookup: CDR1 GTSNPN, CDR2 SVGIG (reference sequence). V dropped 0 bases and J dropped 6 bases, with 11 bases sitting between them. The CDR3 sequence: CAWSVRSDQTQYF. DNA of the CDR3: TGTGCCTGGAGTGTACGATCCGACCAGACCCAGTACTTC.